Following are 9 T cell receptor beta chains from one sample sequenced in a study of monozygotic twins with inflammatory bowel disease. TCRdb reprocessed the 5' RACE reads and keeps a single row for each CDR3 protein, giving no DNA. With tens of thousands of distinct CDR3 sequences in the sample, the ten largest clones hold less than 7.5%. The source material was blood. Receptors originate from a human donor with ulcerative colitis or Crohn's disease, or a healthy co-twin of an affected twin (not recorded which).

This sequence joins TRBV21-1 and TRBJ1-1; TCRdb designates TRBD1, a call that cannot be tested without DNA. TRBV21-1 is tagged as a pseudogene. CDR3 length equals 18 residues. CDR3 amino acids: CASSKVAPRQGMNTEAFF.

The V gene is TRBV24-1, the J gene TRBJ2-1; the D call of TRBD1 rests on TCRdb alone, since no DNA is present to check it. Germline V gene data show CDR1 as KGHDR and CDR2 as SFDVKD. The CDR3 has 16 residues. The CDR3 protein is CATSDSRDRTRDEQFF.

This chain connects TRBV5-6 to TRBJ2-2; TCRdb gives TRBD1 as the D gene, but with no DNA this cannot be confirmed. Germline CDR1 is SGHDT and CDR2 is YYEEEE. CDR3 length: 13 amino acids. This CDR3 is CASRGRRTGELFF. Combining the CDR3 with reference TRBV5-6 and TRBJ2-2 gives the whole variable domain DAGVTQSPTHLIKTRGQQVTLRCSPKSGHDTVSWYQQALGQGPQFIFQYYEEEERQRGNFPDRFSGHQFPNYSSELNVNALLLGDSALYLCASRGRRTGELFFGEGSRLTVL.

The V call is TRBV7-9, the J call TRBJ2-7. The length of the CDR3 is 14 residues. CDR1 is SEHNR and CDR2 is FQNEAQ in the germline V gene (reference sequence). The CDR3 loop reads CASSVDRSSYEQYF.

The chain uses TRBV9 and TRBJ1-5. This CDR3 has 15 residues. Germline CDR1 is SGDLS and CDR2 is YYNGEE. This CDR3 reads CASSVLPQDNQPQHF.

The chain links TRBV5-1 to TRBJ1-2; TCRdb's D call of TRBD1 is untestable without DNA. The CDR3 runs to 15 residues. Germline lookup yields CDR1 SGHRS and CDR2 YFSETQ. CDR3 sequence: CASSLEGQINYGYTF.

V is TRBV20-1 and J is TRBJ2-7; with no DNA, the TCRdb D assignment of TRBD1 cannot be verified. The germline CDR1 and CDR2 sequences are DFQATT and SNEGSKA (reference sequence). The CDR3 covers 13 residues. CDR3 sequence: CSARGTGTPFQYF.

This chain uses TRBV20-1 with TRBJ2-2; TCRdb calls TRBD1, which cannot be checked without DNA. CDR3 size: 15 residues. Germline loops: CDR1 DFQATT, CDR2 SNEGSKA (reference sequence). This chain's CDR3 is CSARPSGGVGRELFF.

The chain is built from TRBV5-1 and TRBJ2-7; TCRdb designates TRBD2, a call that cannot be tested without DNA. The germline gives CDR1 SGHRS, CDR2 YFSETQ. This CDR3 comprises 13 residues. CDR3: CASRNTGGYEQYF.